The 17 T cell receptor beta chains reported below all come from one sample, sequenced in a study of blood T cell repertoires in COVID-19. TCRdb keeps only in-frame clones here, not all; method: immunoSEQ multiplex PCR. The table has approximately 300,000 clones, around nine tenths seen once; the top ten hold about 4.2%. The sequenced sample was PBMCs or T cells enriched from blood (not recorded which). Receptors originate from a woman in her 30s who had been exposed to COVID-19.

The chain uses TRBV5-4 and TRBJ1-3; no clear D. Per germline, CDR1 SGHNT and CDR2 YYREEE (reference sequence). The V and J ends lost 0 bases and 0 bases respectively, with 10 bases between them. CDR3 size: 16 residues. The CDR3 DNA reads TGTGCCAGCAGCTTGGTCGGGTCCCACTCTGGAAACACCATATATTTT. Its translation: CASSLVGSHSGNTIYF.

The chain links TRBV7-9 to TRBJ2-7, with TRBD2 matching over 11 bases. Germline CDR1 and CDR2: SEHNR and FQNEAQ (reference sequence). Unmatched junction bases numbered 9, after V lost 6 bases and J lost 2 bases. The CDR3 is 16 amino acids. The CDR3 here is CASRFTGTSGPYEQYF. In DNA, the CDR3 is TGTGCCAGCAGGTTTACCGGGACTAGCGGCCCCTACGAGCAGTACTTC.

The gene calls are TRBV2 and TRBJ2-1; 8 bases line up with TRBD1. In germline, CDR1 is SNHLY, CDR2 FYNNEI. The V segment lost 4 bases and the J segment 5 bases; nucleotides outside the gene matches: 4. The CDR3 covers 14 residues. In nucleotides, the CDR3 is TGTGCCAGCAGTGTGACAGGGGCTAACAATGAGCAGTTCTTC. Translating it yields CASSVTGANNEQFF. The full variable domain, in which reference TRBV2 and TRBJ2-1 provide the parts outside the CDR3, is EPEVTQTPSHQVTQMGQEVILRCVPISNHLYFYWYRQILGQKVEFLVSFYNNEISEKSEIFDDQFSVERPDGSNFTLKIRSTKLEDSAMYFCASSVTGANNEQFFGPGTRLTVL.

V usage is TRBV11-1 and J usage is TRBJ1-5, with D perhaps matching TRBD1 (6 bases). V was clipped by 0 bases and J by 6 bases, with 12 bases between them. Germline lookup yields CDR1 SGHAT and CDR2 FQDESV (reference sequence). This CDR3 region has 15 residues. CDR3 in amino acids: CASSLARPGAQPQHF. As DNA, the CDR3 is TGTGCCAGCAGCTTAGCTAGACCAGGGGCTCAGCCCCAGCATTTT.

V is TRBV6-6 and J is TRBJ2-5, with D perhaps TRBD2 (5 bases). The CDR3 sequence is 15 residues long. CDR1 is MNHNY, CDR2 SVGAGI, per germline (reference sequence). The ends were cut back, 8 bases at V and 5 bases at J, with 21 bases in the middle. CDR3 sequence reads: CASGERTSAVETQYF. As DNA, the CDR3 is TGTGCCAGCGGGGAGAGGACTTCTGCTGTGGAGACCCAGTACTTC.

This sequence joins TRBV27 and TRBJ1-1; 10 bases line up with TRBD1. The V gene end was trimmed by 6 bases and the J gene end by 5 bases; junction bases not matched to a gene: 15. The CDR3 is made up of 17 amino acids. Germline CDR1 reads MNHEY; CDR2 reads SMNVEV (reference sequence). In DNA form, the CDR3 reads TGTGCCAGCAGGGTATTAGACCGGACAGGGGGTGGGACTGAAGCTTTCTTT. As protein: CASRVLDRTGGGTEAFF.

CDR3 loop: CASRLDLMGSPLHF. The CDR3 DNA is TGTGCCAGCAGGCTGGACTTAATGGGTTCACCCCTCCACTTT. The rearrangement joins TRBV6-5 to TRBJ1-6; D is uncertain. V dropped 6 bases and J dropped 9 bases, with 15 bases sitting between them. This CDR3 has 14 residues. The germline V gene encodes CDR1 MNHEY and CDR2 SVGAGI.

The chain joins TRBV6-5 to TRBJ1-4, with TRBD1 matching over 7 bases. Germline CDR1 and CDR2: MNHEY and SVGAGI. V shed 6 bases and J 7 bases; nucleotides not matched to a gene: 8. CDR3 length: 14 residues. The CDR3 DNA reads as TGTGCCAGCAGAAAACAGGGGTTGAGTGAAAAACTGTTTTTT. It is translated as CASRKQGLSEKLFF.

V gene TRBV30 combines with J gene TRBJ1-6; TRBD1 agrees at 11 bases. The CDR3 has 15 amino acids. Germline CDR1 and CDR2: GTSNPN and SVGIG (reference sequence). J lost 10 bases, V lost 3 bases, and 8 bases had no gene match. In nucleotides, the CDR3 is TGTGCCTGGAGAAAATCGGGACAGGGGGTATCACCCCTCCACTTT. Translating gives CAWRKSGQGVSPLHF.

The chain links TRBV29-1 to TRBJ1-2; unclear D gene. There are 10 residues in the CDR3. Germline CDR1 is SQVTM and CDR2 is ANQGSEA. The V and J ends lost 4 bases and 4 bases respectively, with 4 bases between them. The CDR3 bases are TGCAGCGTTGCCAGCTATGGCTACACCTTC. This encodes CSVASYGYTF.

This clone ranks as medium-sized. The chain employs TRBV4-3 and TRBJ1-2, with a tentative D call TRBD1 (5 bases). Trimming removed 0 bases from V and 4 bases from J, with 12 bases in between. The CDR3 covers 15 residues. The germline gives CDR1 LGHNA, CDR2 YSLEER. The CDR3 spells CASSQDGGTGYGYTF. The CDR3 coding sequence is TGCGCCAGCAGCCAAGATGGAGGGACGGGCTATGGCTACACCTTC.

The count of this clone is one. In DNA form, the CDR3 reads TGCGCCAGCAGCCAAGATGGGTCAGGTGTATCCATGCTGTTTTTT. Translated, it gives CASSQDGSGVSMLFF. This chain joins TRBV4-3 and TRBJ2-2; D remains ambiguous. The germline CDR1 and CDR2 sequences are LGHNA and YSLEER. Deletions cut 0 bases from V and 13 bases from J, with 18 bases between. The CDR3 sequence is 15 residues long.

The chain is built from TRBV5-6 and TRBJ1-1, with D perhaps TRBD1 (5 bases). Germline lookup yields CDR1 SGHDT and CDR2 YYEEEE. This CDR3 comprises 15 residues. The V end lost 4 bases, the J end lost 5 bases, and 18 bases lay between the germline ends. The CDR3 here is CASSRDYMPGTEAFF. CDR3 bases: TGTGCCAGCAGCCGGGACTACATGCCGGGTACTGAAGCTTTCTTT.

The chain couples TRBV5-5 to TRBJ2-3; TRBD1 matches at 7 bases. CDR1 SGHKS and CDR2 YYEKEE come from the germline V gene (reference sequence). The V and J ends lost 5 bases and 6 bases, in that order; junction bases with no gene match: 6. The CDR3 totals 13 residues. In DNA, the CDR3 is TGTGCCAGCAGGCGACAGGGTGAGGATACGCAGTATTTT. It yields the protein CASRRQGEDTQYF.

The chain links TRBV29-1 to TRBJ1-2; possibly TRBD1 for D (6 bases). The V end was cut by 2 bases, the J end by 4 bases, with 14 bases between. Per the germline V gene, CDR1 is SQVTM and CDR2 is ANQGSEA. This CDR3 comprises 14 residues. CDR3 sequence reads: CSVESQGRGYGYTF. The CDR3 DNA is TGCAGCGTTGAAAGCCAGGGGAGAGGCTATGGCTACACCTTC.

In this sample, this clone turned up a few times. The CDR3 nucleotides read TGTGCCATCTCGGGGTCGGTGGCTGAAGCTTTCTTT. Protein sequence: CAISGSVAEAFF. The V gene is TRBV2, the J gene TRBJ1-1; no definite D call. This CDR3 contains 12 residues. Looked up from germline, CDR1 is SNHLY and CDR2 is FYNNEI. Trimming cost V 10 bases and J 6 bases, with 15 bases left between them.

The gene calls are TRBV11-2 and TRBJ1-1, with a weak D call TRBD1 (6 bases). This CDR3 comprises 12 residues. CDR1 is SGHAT and CDR2 is FQNNGV in the germline V gene. The V end was cut by 5 bases, the J end by 11 bases, with 15 bases between. The CDR3 region is CASSTTGPAAFF. For the CDR3, the DNA is TGTGCCAGCAGCACGACAGGCCCCGCGGCTTTCTTT.